The entry below describes one T cell receptor beta chain. No cognate antigen has been identified for it. Base qualities are not at hand, and no much larger clone is one base apart. The sample originates from a study of cytomegalovirus exposure and HLA in healthy donors (dated by TCRdb to about 2017). Background on the whole study: An earlier analysis of 587 of the donors reported 276 Gb of sequence data and 95 million to 130 million unique TCR beta sequences obtained from about 200 million T cells. Around 330 gigabases of sequencing data and 91 million or so unique TCR sequences made up an early release that covered 500 to 650 HLA-typed donors. Of the roughly 400 genotyped donors, about 80% fell in the genetic ancestry cluster associated with self-reported Caucasian donors. The study aimed to test whether cataloging public T cell receptors could reveal signatures of past pathogen exposure. Using immunosequencing, the study profiled T cell repertoires from about 610 subjects and related those repertoires to cytomegalovirus serostatus. Along with the approximately 700-subject first cohort, a separate validation cohort of more than 90 different subjects was used. High-throughput TCR immunosequencing, statistical association of individual TCRs with disease status, and machine learning were combined to predict cytomegalovirus infection status. A later analysis re-examined previously published TCR beta repertoires from 610 or so donors and added high-resolution HLA genotyping to investigate patterns of TCR occurrence. The later analysis used no new phenotypic data to find candidate immune exposures, relying instead on TCR beta sequences and their occurrence across donors. An earlier analysis of approximately 630 of the donors applied high-throughput TCR beta sequencing to assess whether each TCR beta V gene segment acted as functional or pseudogenic. Donor age, sex, ethnicity and CMV serostatus were compiled together with the repertoire data. In a later genetic analysis, genome-wide SNP genotypes for about three fifths of the roughly 670 donors were used, and that subset was treated as a discovery cohort. Every discovery cohort repertoire had been produced on one sequencing platform. HLA typing covered class I and class II loci at four-digit resolution. The number of typed donors differed by locus: about 629-630 for A, B, C, DRB1 and DQB1; approximately 520 for DQA1; over 600 for DPA1; and around 490 for DPB1. Roughly five DR-DQ haplotypes were handled as single units for association and clustering, since linkage in the cohort was strong. Across 300 to 500 genotyped donors of the cohort, an average of roughly 200,000 unique TCR beta nucleotide sequences per donor were sequenced, and roughly 18% of those sequences were non-productive. Broad study findings and their caveats: A further reported finding was that TCR beta sequences accurately predicted the HLA-A and HLA-B alleles for most subjects in the first cohort. Because counts were too low, approximately 15 rarely observed V segments, including chromosome 9 orphons, were excluded from the earlier analysis of a few hundred of the donors. A total of some 180 TCR beta chains were listed by the study as associated with cytomegalovirus. A cluster of highly shared sequence variants was judged likely to be a technical artifact of the sequencing pipeline. A later analysis found that most CMV-associated TCR beta chains appeared HLA-restricted, with HLA associations seemingly driven largely by CMV exposure. Linkage disequilibrium might explain the correlated functional status among segregating V segments, but an unknown experimental factor could not be ruled out. A later analysis found that HLA-associated TCR beta chains were more clonally expanded and had lower generation probabilities than equally common non-associated chains. Because HLA typing was unavailable for some donors at each locus, only the typed subset was used in association tests. The classifier was reported to diagnose cytomegalovirus status with high specificity and sensitivity in both the original and validation cohorts. In a later analysis, the rate of TCR association differed among HLA loci, with DRB1 alleles having the most associated TCRs and HLA-C alleles having the fewest. In a later analysis, more than 15,000 TCR beta sequences were associated with specific HLA alleles at a false discovery rate of 0.05. The authors suggested that the approach could potentially be generalized to other disease states and immunological phenotypes. Broadly in line with IMGT annotations, most TCR beta V segments showed up in productive rearrangements about 90% or about 30% of the time in an earlier analysis of some 590 of the donors. In a later genetic analysis, fewer N-insertions in productive TCRs were reported among donors in an Asian-associated ancestry cluster than the roughly 640-donor mean. The presence/absence analyses assumed that sequencing depth was roughly uniform across donors, and that assumption may not be true. A few of the identified cytomegalovirus-associated TCR beta chains were confirmed in vitro to be specific for cytomegalovirus antigens. Immune exposure information for the cohort was limited to CMV serostatus. In this cohort, only TCR beta chains were sequenced, and detectable features were limited by the absence of alpha or paired-chain data. Some IMGT-functional V segments, including TRBV6-2 and TRBV6-3, could not be told apart with the 87-base-pair reads, so those segments were excluded. Strong co-occurrence of HLA alleles, especially DR and DQ, made assigning TCR associations to individual alleles difficult. While some public TCRs were present in many individuals, most TCR sequences turned up only very rarely across donors. According to a later analysis, parvovirus B19, influenza, CMV and Epstein-Barr virus appeared linked to several top co-occurrence clusters. In a later genetic analysis, a missense DCLRE1C variant was associated with V-gene and J-gene trimming of TCR beta chains, and the association was replicated in an independent cohort.

The library was produced with the immunoSEQ multiplex PCR assay. For the multiplex PCR, a mixture combining 60 forward primers for TCR Vbeta segments and 13 reverse primers for TCR Jbeta segments was used. A multiplex PCR assay on genomic DNA amplified the CDR3 region of rearranged TCR beta genes. On the Illumina HiSeq System, the amplified TCR beta libraries were sequenced as 87-base-pair reads. Per the original workflow: A later analysis tallied roughly 78 million unique TCR beta chains across the 700 or so repertoires, and about 10 million of those chains were shared by two or more donors. Raw reads were error-corrected and collapsed into unique sequences by a nearest-neighbor algorithm in which closely related sequences were merged to remove PCR and sequencing errors. V, D and J gene segments were assigned by aligning CDR3 sequences to IMGT reference sequences. For a sequence to be retained, a match of at least six nucleotides was required to both a V gene segment and a J gene segment. A rearrangement counted as productive if the CDR3 had no stop codons and remained in frame with V and J, and every other rearrangement counted as non-productive. Following IMGT convention, CDR3 was defined as the stretch from the second conserved V-encoded cysteine to the conserved J-encoded phenylalanine. In an earlier analysis of approximately 500 of the donors, sequences lacking an unambiguous match to a single V gene segment were excluded. In an earlier analysis of about 590 of the donors, a V segment was called functional when productive rearrangements were above 56.7%, and segregating when the standard deviation between donors exceeded 5%. A statistical classification framework was built to diagnose cytomegalovirus status from the catalog of TCR beta chain sequences. A later analysis assigned V and J genes by comparing TCR nucleotide sequences with IMGT/GENE-DB human TR gene sequences. In a later analysis, CDR3 sequences and most-parsimonious VDJ recombination scenarios were assigned using the TCRdist pipeline. A later analysis defined each TCR beta chain by its CDR3 amino acid sequence plus V-gene family, and excluded reads lacking a unique V-gene family. A later analysis removed over 500 highly shared, low-generation-probability nucleotide sequences to deal with suspected cross-contamination and a sequencing artifact. In a later analysis, a clonal expansion index for each public chain was calculated from normalized within-repertoire ranks of inferred template counts. A later analysis computed generation probabilities with a VDJ recombination model fitted to out-of-frame rearrangements, and checked the results against IGoR. A later analysis scored TCR-TCR, TCR-HLA and TCR-CMV co-occurrence with hypergeometric tests, applying a repertoire-size bias correction to TCR pairs. A later analysis estimated false discovery rates by permuting HLA or CMV assignments 20 times. In a later analysis, co-occurring TCRs were grouped using DBSCAN, with TCRdist sequence similarity added in when clustering inside HLA-allele-positive subsets. Repertoires with fewer than 30,000 or more than 120,000 public chains were left out of co-occurrence clustering, as were roughly five repertoires with anomalous nucleotide sharing. Imported from immuneACCESS, the table was reduced by TCRdb to in-frame sequences with V and J called. These copies leave out some clones; in studies compared against another copy, an unresolved V gene accounts for under half, and the cause of the remainder is not known. V and J calls and clone size come straight from that table; D and trimming were deduced from the DNA. The sample table lists 70,000 to 95,000 clones, approximately 80% of them with a count of one. About an eighth of the sample goes to the ten largest clones.

In total, 630 or so healthy bone marrow donors made up the cohort. All cohort members were sampled while nominally healthy, although unrecorded immune exposures were likely present. Of the 710 or so cohort members, nearly 300 had a positive CMV serostatus and about 400 had a negative one, while no CMV serostatus was recorded for the donor. A peripheral blood sample was collected from each donor, and TCR beta sequencing was performed on peripheral blood mononuclear cells. The Qiagen DNeasy Blood Extraction Kit was used to extract genomic DNA from the blood cell samples. Taken from cysteine to phenylalanine, the CDR3 has 15 residues. Just CDR3 DNA is preserved here, 45 bases in frame from base 1. Reading the germline V gene gives CDR1 SGDLS and CDR2 YYNGEE. Unmatched junction bases come to 4, with V trimmed by 0 bases and J by 3 bases.

The chain joins TRBV9 to TRBJ2-7, with TRBD1 identical over 9 junction bases. The TCR originated in a human donor in good health. Sample: PBMCs. The CDR3 protein sequence reads: CASSVGATGGYEQYF. The nucleotide sequence is given as TGTGCCAGCAGCGTAGGGGCGACAGGGGGCTACGAGCAGTACTTC.